The rows below give T cell receptor beta chains drawn from one sample of a study of spatial heterogeneity in lung cancer. TCRdb analysed the 5' RACE reads with MiXCR anew, one entry per CDR3 protein. The sample records 50,000 to 65,000 distinct CDR3 sequences, less than 8.5% being singletons. The sample in question was PBMCs, obtained at surgery. These receptors originate from a female donor with early-stage non-small cell lung cancer. Each CDR3 is given with its conserved first and last residue. D genes are given only for firm matches. Part of the rows lack a size; the others show once, few, many or a class for expanded clones.

CDR3nt: TGCAGTGCTAGAGACCAGGGGGCGCTTGGCTACACCTTC
CDR3aa: CSARDQGALGYTF
d_gene: TRBD1
abundance: many
j_gene: TRBJ1-2
v_gene: TRBV20-1

CDR3nt: TGTGCCAGCAGCGTGGGACTTGGCTACACCTTC
CDR3aa: CASSVGLGYTF
d_gene: -
abundance: many
j_gene: TRBJ1-2
v_gene: TRBV5-6

CDR3nt: TGTGCCAGCAGCTTGGGTAGCGGGGCTTGGGAGACCCAGTACTTC
CDR3aa: CASSLGSGAWETQYF
d_gene: TRBD2
abundance: many
j_gene: TRBJ2-5
v_gene: TRBV7-9

CDR3nt: TGTGCCAGCGCAGGGGGCATAGAGACCCAGTACTTC
CDR3aa: CASAGGIETQYF
d_gene: TRBD1
abundance: -
j_gene: TRBJ2-5
v_gene: TRBV6-2/TRBV6-3

CDR3nt: TGCAGCGTTGAAGGGACAGGTGTGAGGACTGAAGCTTTCTTT
CDR3aa: CSVEGTGVRTEAFF
d_gene: TRBD1
abundance: many
j_gene: TRBJ1-1
v_gene: TRBV29-1

CDR3nt: TGTGCCAGCAGTTTTGGGGAGGGGACCACTGAAGCTTTCTTT
CDR3aa: CASSFGEGTTEAFF
d_gene: -
abundance: -
j_gene: TRBJ1-1
v_gene: TRBV28

CDR3nt: TGTGCCAGCAGAACTGGGACAGGGACTACTGAAGCTTTCTTT
CDR3aa: CASRTGTGTTEAFF
d_gene: TRBD1
abundance: few
j_gene: TRBJ1-1
v_gene: TRBV6-2/TRBV6-3

CDR3nt: TGTGCCAGCAGGGGGACAGGACGCAATGAGCAGTTCTTC
CDR3aa: CASRGTGRNEQFF
d_gene: TRBD1
abundance: -
j_gene: TRBJ2-1
v_gene: TRBV6-2/TRBV6-3

CDR3nt: TGTGCCAGCAGTGTAAGGAACACTGAAGCTTTCTTT
CDR3aa: CASSVRNTEAFF
d_gene: -
abundance: -
j_gene: TRBJ1-1
v_gene: TRBV25-1

CDR3nt: TGTGCCATCAGTGGACAGGGAGGAGGGGATACGCAGTATTTT
CDR3aa: CAISGQGGGDTQYF
d_gene: -
abundance: many
j_gene: TRBJ2-3
v_gene: TRBV10-3

CDR3nt: TGTGCCAGCAGTTACTCCTTGAGTGAATCCTACGAGCAGTACTTC
CDR3aa: CASSYSLSESYEQYF
d_gene: -
abundance: -
j_gene: TRBJ2-7
v_gene: TRBV6-2/TRBV6-3

CDR3nt: TGTGCCAGCAGTTTAGTTGGGACAATTATTTCCTCCTACGAGCAGTACTTC
CDR3aa: CASSLVGTIISSYEQYF
d_gene: -
abundance: -
j_gene: TRBJ2-7
v_gene: TRBV28

CDR3nt: TGCGCCAGCATGGCTAGCGGGAACACAGATACGCAGTATTTT
CDR3aa: CASMASGNTDTQYF
d_gene: TRBD2
abundance: few
j_gene: TRBJ2-3
v_gene: TRBV5-1

CDR3nt: TGTGCCAGCAGCTTGGGGCTAGCGAGCACAGATACGCAGTATTTT
CDR3aa: CASSLGLASTDTQYF
d_gene: -
abundance: many
j_gene: TRBJ2-3
v_gene: TRBV5-6

CDR3nt: TGCGCCAGCAGCTTGGAGGGGGGGACCCCCGCCGAGCAGTACTTC
CDR3aa: CASSLEGGTPAEQYF
d_gene: -
abundance: many
j_gene: TRBJ2-7
v_gene: TRBV5-1

CDR3nt: TGCAGCGTTGGGCCAGGAGAAACCTACGAGCAGTACTTC
CDR3aa: CSVGPGETYEQYF
d_gene: -
abundance: many
j_gene: TRBJ2-7
v_gene: TRBV29-1

CDR3nt: TGTGCCAGCAGCAACCCCAGGGGGATGCGTAGCAATCAGCCCCAGCATTTT
CDR3aa: CASSNPRGMRSNQPQHF
d_gene: TRBD1
abundance: many
j_gene: TRBJ1-5
v_gene: TRBV7-2

CDR3nt: TGCAGCGTCGCGAAATCCGGGACAGGGGCCAACGTCCTGACTTTC
CDR3aa: CSVAKSGTGANVLTF
d_gene: -
abundance: many
j_gene: TRBJ2-6
v_gene: TRBV29-1

CDR3nt: TGCAGTGCTAGGAGACTGCTACAAGAGACCCAGTACTTC
CDR3aa: CSARRLLQETQYF
d_gene: -
abundance: many
j_gene: TRBJ2-5
v_gene: TRBV20-1

CDR3nt: TGCAGCGTAGAGGACAGGGGAGTCACCGGGGAGCTGTTTTTT
CDR3aa: CSVEDRGVTGELFF
d_gene: TRBD1
abundance: many
j_gene: TRBJ2-2
v_gene: TRBV29-1

CDR3nt: TGTGCCAGCAGTGACCAGGGGGAAGCGAACACTGAAGCTTTCTTT
CDR3aa: CASSDQGEANTEAFF
d_gene: TRBD1
abundance: -
j_gene: TRBJ1-1
v_gene: TRBV6-1

CDR3nt: TGCGCCAGCAGCTTTGGACGGCAAAGCTCCTACAATGAGCAGTTCTTC
CDR3aa: CASSFGRQSSYNEQFF
d_gene: -
abundance: -
j_gene: TRBJ2-1
v_gene: TRBV5-1

CDR3nt: TGCGCCAGCAGCCAAGAAATAGGAGGGGGGCTGGCTGAAGCTTTCTTT
CDR3aa: CASSQEIGGGLAEAFF
d_gene: -
abundance: -
j_gene: TRBJ1-1
v_gene: TRBV4-3

CDR3nt: TGTGCCAGCAGCTTAATGCCCCTCCAGAACACTGAAGCTTTCTTT
CDR3aa: CASSLMPLQNTEAFF
d_gene: -
abundance: many
j_gene: TRBJ1-1
v_gene: TRBV7-3

CDR3nt: TGCAGTGCTAGAAAGGGCCAAGAGACCCAGTACTTC
CDR3aa: CSARKGQETQYF
d_gene: -
abundance: many
j_gene: TRBJ2-5
v_gene: TRBV20-1

CDR3nt: TGCAGCGCCCAGACAGGGGGGAACACTGAAGCTTTCTTT
CDR3aa: CSAQTGGNTEAFF
d_gene: TRBD1
abundance: many
j_gene: TRBJ1-1
v_gene: TRBV29-1

CDR3nt: TGCGCCAGCAGCTTACAAGGTTCAAGCGGGGGCACAGATACGCAGTATTTT
CDR3aa: CASSLQGSSGGTDTQYF
d_gene: TRBD2
abundance: few
j_gene: TRBJ2-3
v_gene: TRBV5-1

CDR3nt: TGCAGTGCGGGGAGGGTGGGATACATGAACACTGAAGCTTTCTTT
CDR3aa: CSAGRVGYMNTEAFF
d_gene: -
abundance: many
j_gene: TRBJ1-1
v_gene: TRBV20-1

CDR3nt: TGCGCCAGCAGACTTAATACGGGACTAGCGAAGGAGACCCAGTACTTC
CDR3aa: CASRLNTGLAKETQYF
d_gene: TRBD2
abundance: few
j_gene: TRBJ2-5
v_gene: TRBV5-1

CDR3nt: TGCAGCGTTCGGACCTCCTACGAGCAGTACTTC
CDR3aa: CSVRTSYEQYF
d_gene: -
abundance: many
j_gene: TRBJ2-7
v_gene: TRBV29-1

CDR3nt: TGTGCCAGCAGCCTAAGGGCGCAGGGCCAAGAGACCCAGTACTTC
CDR3aa: CASSLRAQGQETQYF
d_gene: -
abundance: -
j_gene: TRBJ2-5
v_gene: TRBV7-2

CDR3nt: TGCGCCAGCAGCTTGAAGGGGCGGTTAGGCAATCAGCCCCAGCATTTT
CDR3aa: CASSLKGRLGNQPQHF
d_gene: -
abundance: many
j_gene: TRBJ1-5
v_gene: TRBV5-1

CDR3nt: TGTGCCAGCAGCAAACCCTCAGATACGCAGTATTTT
CDR3aa: CASSKPSDTQYF
d_gene: -
abundance: many
j_gene: TRBJ2-3
v_gene: TRBV28

CDR3nt: TGCGCCAGCAGCACCCTAACAGTAGATACGCAGTATTTT
CDR3aa: CASSTLTVDTQYF
d_gene: -
abundance: few
j_gene: TRBJ2-3
v_gene: TRBV5-1

CDR3nt: TGCAGCGTTGAAGTACGTGGGGGTCTGTTTAGCACAGATACGCAGTATTTT
CDR3aa: CSVEVRGGLFSTDTQYF
d_gene: -
abundance: many
j_gene: TRBJ2-3
v_gene: TRBV29-1

CDR3nt: TGTGCCAGCAGGGAGACAGGGAGGTTAAACATTCAGTACTTC
CDR3aa: CASRETGRLNIQYF
d_gene: -
abundance: many
j_gene: TRBJ2-4
v_gene: TRBV6-1

CDR3nt: TGCGCCAGCAGCCTCGACGCGGAGGGAGATACGCAGTATTTT
CDR3aa: CASSLDAEGDTQYF
d_gene: -
abundance: many
j_gene: TRBJ2-3
v_gene: TRBV4-1

CDR3nt: TGTGCCACCAGTGATTTGCCCGAGACAGGTCTGAGCGAGACCCAGTACTTC
CDR3aa: CATSDLPETGLSETQYF
d_gene: -
abundance: -
j_gene: TRBJ2-5
v_gene: TRBV24-1

CDR3nt: TGTGCCAGCAGCTATTACCCTGGGGGGGCGGCTGGAAACACCATATATTTT
CDR3aa: CASSYYPGGAAGNTIYF
d_gene: -
abundance: -
j_gene: TRBJ1-3
v_gene: TRBV7-8

CDR3nt: TGTGCCAGTAGTATAGTGCCCGCGAGTAGCAATCAGCCCCAGCATTTT
CDR3aa: CASSIVPASSNQPQHF
d_gene: -
abundance: many
j_gene: TRBJ1-5
v_gene: TRBV19

CDR3nt: TGCGCCAGCAGCTCAGGGACCCCTACGAACACCGGGGAGCTGTTTTTT
CDR3aa: CASSSGTPTNTGELFF
d_gene: -
abundance: -
j_gene: TRBJ2-2
v_gene: TRBV5-1

CDR3nt: TGTGCCAGCAGTGCCGGGACTAGCGGGGTTTACAATGAGCAGTTCTTC
CDR3aa: CASSAGTSGVYNEQFF
d_gene: TRBD2
abundance: -
j_gene: TRBJ2-1
v_gene: TRBV6-2/TRBV6-3

CDR3nt: TGTGCCAGCAAGATGCTGAACACCGGGGAGCTGTTTTTT
CDR3aa: CASKMLNTGELFF
d_gene: -
abundance: many
j_gene: TRBJ2-2
v_gene: TRBV12-3/TRBV12-4

CDR3nt: TGTGCCAGCAGCCGTGGACAAAAGGAGACCCAGTACTTC
CDR3aa: CASSRGQKETQYF
d_gene: -
abundance: many
j_gene: TRBJ2-5
v_gene: TRBV11-2

CDR3nt: TGTGCCAGTACCCCGGCGGGGCAGGGGGCCGATTATGGCTACACCTTC
CDR3aa: CASTPAGQGADYGYTF
d_gene: TRBD1
abundance: many
j_gene: TRBJ1-2
v_gene: TRBV19

CDR3nt: TGTGCCAGCAGCTCCTATACCAGCACCTGGCAGCGGGCTCAAGAGACCCAGTACTTC
CDR3aa: CASSSYTSTWQRAQETQYF
d_gene: -
abundance: many
j_gene: TRBJ2-5
v_gene: TRBV7-9

CDR3nt: TGTGCCAGCAGCCTTGGGGACGGCTATGGCTACACCTTC
CDR3aa: CASSLGDGYGYTF
d_gene: -
abundance: many
j_gene: TRBJ1-2
v_gene: TRBV7-9

CDR3nt: TGTGCCAGCAGCTTAGCCCTAACATCAGGGGGCTACGAGCAGTACTTC
CDR3aa: CASSLALTSGGYEQYF
d_gene: TRBD1
abundance: many
j_gene: TRBJ2-7
v_gene: TRBV7-2

CDR3nt: TGCGCCAGCAGCTTGGGGACAGGTACTTCCTCTGGGGCCAACGTCCTGACTTTC
CDR3aa: CASSLGTGTSSGANVLTF
d_gene: TRBD1
abundance: many
j_gene: TRBJ2-6
v_gene: TRBV5-1

CDR3nt: TGTGCCAGCACCCACACCGGGGAGCTGTTTTTT
CDR3aa: CASTHTGELFF
d_gene: -
abundance: many
j_gene: TRBJ2-2
v_gene: TRBV6-2/TRBV6-3

CDR3nt: TGTGCCAGCTCACCACCGCCCCTATCCAAAGAGACCCAGTACTTC
CDR3aa: CASSPPPLSKETQYF
d_gene: -
abundance: many
j_gene: TRBJ2-5
v_gene: TRBV18

CDR3nt: TGTGCCAGCAGACCCTCAACAGGCGTGGGAACTTTCTTT
CDR3aa: CASRPSTGVGTFF
d_gene: -
abundance: many
j_gene: TRBJ1-1
v_gene: TRBV28

CDR3nt: TGCGCCAGCAGCCAAGAGTTTAGCGGGGTATCCAGGGAGCTGTTTTTT
CDR3aa: CASSQEFSGVSRELFF
d_gene: TRBD2
abundance: many
j_gene: TRBJ2-2
v_gene: TRBV4-3

CDR3nt: TGTGCCAGCAACCCTCCTGCGACAGCTGGGGCCAACGTCCTGACTTTC
CDR3aa: CASNPPATAGANVLTF
d_gene: -
abundance: many
j_gene: TRBJ2-6
v_gene: TRBV7-9

CDR3nt: TGTGCCAGCAGCCACCTAACAGGATCGGGGACTGAAGCTTTCTTT
CDR3aa: CASSHLTGSGTEAFF
d_gene: -
abundance: many
j_gene: TRBJ1-1
v_gene: TRBV3-1

CDR3nt: TGTGCCACCAGCCCCTACAGGGGAGACTATGGCTACACCTTC
CDR3aa: CATSPYRGDYGYTF
d_gene: TRBD1
abundance: few
j_gene: TRBJ1-2
v_gene: TRBV15

CDR3nt: TGTGCCAGCAGCCAAAACCCCGGGCCCAGGACCGGGGAGCTGTTTTTT
CDR3aa: CASSQNPGPRTGELFF
d_gene: -
abundance: many
j_gene: TRBJ2-2
v_gene: TRBV3-1